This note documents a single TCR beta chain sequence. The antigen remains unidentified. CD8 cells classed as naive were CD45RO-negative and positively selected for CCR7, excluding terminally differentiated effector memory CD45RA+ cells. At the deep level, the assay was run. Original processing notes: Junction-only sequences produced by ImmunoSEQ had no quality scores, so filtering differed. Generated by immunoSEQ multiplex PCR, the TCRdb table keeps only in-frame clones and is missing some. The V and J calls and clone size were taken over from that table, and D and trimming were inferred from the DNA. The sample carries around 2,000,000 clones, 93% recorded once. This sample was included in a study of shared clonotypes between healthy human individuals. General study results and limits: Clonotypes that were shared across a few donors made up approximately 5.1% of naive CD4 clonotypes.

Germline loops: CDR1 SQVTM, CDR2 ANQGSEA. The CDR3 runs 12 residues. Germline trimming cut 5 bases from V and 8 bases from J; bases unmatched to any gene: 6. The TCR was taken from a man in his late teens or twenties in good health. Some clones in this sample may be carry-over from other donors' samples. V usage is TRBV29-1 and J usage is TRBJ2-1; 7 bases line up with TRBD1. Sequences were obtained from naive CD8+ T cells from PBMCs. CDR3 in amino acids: CSVSYRGHEQFF. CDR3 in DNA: TGCAGCGTTAGCTACAGGGGCCATGAGCAGTTCTTC.